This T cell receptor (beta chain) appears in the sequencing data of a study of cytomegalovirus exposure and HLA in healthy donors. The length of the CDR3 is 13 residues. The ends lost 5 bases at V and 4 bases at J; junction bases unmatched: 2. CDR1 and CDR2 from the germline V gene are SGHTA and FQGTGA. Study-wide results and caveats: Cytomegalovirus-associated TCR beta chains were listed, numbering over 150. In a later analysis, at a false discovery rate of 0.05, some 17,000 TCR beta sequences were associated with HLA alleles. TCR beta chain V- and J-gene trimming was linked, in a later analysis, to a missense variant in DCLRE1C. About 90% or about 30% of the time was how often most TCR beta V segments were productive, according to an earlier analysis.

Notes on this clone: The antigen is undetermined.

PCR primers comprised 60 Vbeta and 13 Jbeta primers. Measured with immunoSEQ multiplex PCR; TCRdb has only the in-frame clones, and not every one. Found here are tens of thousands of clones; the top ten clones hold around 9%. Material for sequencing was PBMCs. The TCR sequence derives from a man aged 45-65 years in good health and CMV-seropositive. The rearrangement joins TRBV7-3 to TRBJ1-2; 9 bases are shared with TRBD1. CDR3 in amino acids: CASSGQGSYGYTF. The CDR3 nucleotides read TGTGCCAGCAGCGGACAGGGGTCCTATGGCTACACCTTC.